Presented here are 28 T cell receptor beta chains from one specimen sequenced in a study of CD8 T cells in Susac syndrome. When the RNA was reverse transcribed, random hexamers were used with an input of roughly 0.45 to 1 ug. TCRdb passed the immunoSEQ multiplex PCR reads through MiXCR, listing each CDR3 protein once. The repertoire holds 250,000 to 350,000 distinct CDR3 sequences, with about 90% as singletons. The material sequenced was CD4+ T cells from PBMCs. Every receptor here comes from a human donor with multiple sclerosis.

V is TRBV7-9 and J is TRBJ1-1, with D possibly TRBD1 on 5 matching bases. V was trimmed by 5 bases and J by 4 bases, leaving 23 bases between them. The germline gives CDR1 SEHNR, CDR2 FQNEAQ (reference sequence). The CDR3 extends over 17 amino acids. The chain's CDR3 is CASSATGTLGGLTEAFF. CDR3 DNA sequence: TGTGCCAGCAGCGCCACGGGGACTTTGGGGGGACTCACTGAAGCTTTCTTT.

The chain employs TRBV7-8 and TRBJ2-1; the match to TRBD2 covers 10 bases. V dropped 7 bases and J dropped 1; count of bases not matched to a gene: 7. CDR1 and CDR2 (germline): SGHVS, FQNEAQ. CDR3 length: 16 residues. This chain's CDR3 is CASTSGREVSYNEQFF. The CDR3 DNA follows: TGTGCCAGCACTAGCGGGAGAGAAGTTTCCTACAATGAGCAGTTCTTC.

The rearrangement joins TRBV25-1 to TRBJ1-1; tentatively, D is TRBD1 (5 bases). This CDR3 is built from 14 residues. Trimming removed 6 bases at V and 11 bases at J, with 22 bases between. From germline, CDR1 is MGHDK and CDR2 SYGVNS. The CDR3 DNA follows: TGTGCCAGCAGCGAAGGTAGGGGACCAGGGCAGGCTTTCTTT. Translation: CASSEGRGPGQAFF.

This clonotype is a singleton in its sample. V and J are TRBV6-2 or TRBV6-3 and TRBJ2-5; 8 bases fit TRBD2. Trimming at V came to 6 bases and at J to 3 bases, leaving 9 bases not matched to a gene. This CDR3 comprises 15 residues. The V gene's germline CDR1 is MNHEY and CDR2 SVGEGT. DNA of the CDR3: TGTGCCAGCAGAATAGCGGGACAAGGGAAAGAGACCCAGTACTTC. As protein: CASRIAGQGKETQYF.

The sample holds one count of this clonotype. The rearrangement uses TRBV19 and TRBJ1-1; D is uncertain. CDR3 length: 11 residues. With 6 bases removed from V and 7 bases from J, the gap between germline ends came to 9 bases. Germline V gene sequence: CDR1 LNHDA, CDR2 SQIVND (reference sequence). The CDR3 nucleotides are TGTGCCAGTAGCTACAGCCGTGAAGCTTTCTTT. The encoded protein is CASSYSREAFF.

This clonotype has only one observation. This sequence joins TRBV7-9 and TRBJ1-2; 8 positions agree with TRBD1. This CDR3 is 13 amino acids long. Per germline, CDR1 SEHNR and CDR2 FQNEAQ (reference sequence). The V gene end was trimmed by 5 bases and the J gene end by 7 bases; junction bases not matched to a gene: 6. The CDR3 region has the DNA TGTGCCAGCAGCCTGGACAGGGCTTTTGGCTACACCTTC. Protein product: CASSLDRAFGYTF. Drawing the rest from reference TRBV7-9 and TRBJ1-2, the complete variable domain is DTGVSQNPRHKITKRGQNVTFRCDPISEHNRLYWYRQTLGQGPEFLTYFQNEAQLEKSRLLSDRFSAERPKGSFSTLEIQRTEQGDSAMYLCASSLDRAFGYTFGSGTRLTVV.

The gene calls are TRBV2 and TRBJ1-5; 9 positions match TRBD1. The CDR3 consists of 15 residues. CDR1 is SNHLY and CDR2 is FYNNEI in the germline V gene. V shed 6 bases and J 0 bases; nucleotides not matched to a gene: 3. The CDR3 here is CASSGQGFSNQPQHF. As DNA, the CDR3 is TGTGCCAGCAGCGGACAGGGGTTTAGCAATCAGCCCCAGCATTTT.

The chain joins TRBV19 to TRBJ2-4; no definite D call. The CDR3 has 13 residues. From germline, CDR1 is LNHDA and CDR2 SQIVND (reference sequence). V lost 3 bases, J lost 6 bases, and 9 bases lay in between. The CDR3: CASSIGPRNIQYF. The CDR3 DNA is TGTGCCAGTAGTATCGGACCCAGAAACATTCAGTACTTC.

The chain joins TRBV7-9 to TRBJ1-1; TRBD1 might be the D (5 bases). Germline V gives CDR1 SEHNR, CDR2 FQNEAQ (reference sequence). Trimming shortened V by 2 bases and J by 3 bases, and 7 bases separated the two germline ends. This CDR3 is 13 amino acids long. The CDR3: CASSLKGDTEAFF. The CDR3 DNA reads as TGTGCCAGCAGCTTAAAAGGGGACACTGAAGCTTTCTTT.

The chain uses TRBV7-9 and TRBJ2-2; either TRBD1 or TRBD2 may supply D (5 bases each). The CDR3 covers 15 residues. Per the germline V gene, CDR1 is SEHNR and CDR2 is FQNEAQ (reference sequence). Trimming removed 4 bases from V and 1 base from J, with 10 bases in between. In DNA, the CDR3 is TGTGCCAGCAGCTCGGGACCGCTGAACACCGGGGAGCTGTTTTTT. It codes for CASSSGPLNTGELFF.

The rearrangement joins TRBV20-1 to TRBJ2-1, with a tentative D call TRBD2 (7 bases). There are 17 residues in the CDR3. Trimming cost V 5 bases and J 5 bases, with 25 bases left between them. CDR1 is DFQATT and CDR2 is SNEGSKA in the germline V gene (reference sequence). CDR3 DNA sequence: TGCAGTGCTTCCCCCTGGGGGGCGGGAGCCCCGAACAATGAGCAGTTCTTC. This encodes CSASPWGAGAPNNEQFF.

This clonotype appeared once. CDR3 sequence: CASSFGGRNEQYF. DNA for the CDR3: TGTGCCAGCAGCTTCGGGGGCCGGAACGAGCAGTACTTC. The rearrangement links TRBV7-9 to TRBJ2-7; D tentatively reads TRBD1 or TRBD2 (6 bases each). This CDR3 spans 13 amino acids. Deletions cut 3 bases from V and 5 bases from J, with 11 bases between. The germline V gene encodes CDR1 SEHNR and CDR2 FQNEAQ (reference sequence).

V usage is TRBV7-2 and J usage is TRBJ2-3; D is ambiguous. Germline CDR1 SGHTA, CDR2 FQGNSA. This CDR3 region has 14 residues. Trimming took 6 bases from V and 5 from J, leaving 15 bases between them. The CDR3 here is CASSSPPLGDTQYF. CDR3 DNA: TGTGCCAGCAGTTCCCCTCCCCTTGGAGATACGCAGTATTTT.

This chain connects TRBV9 to TRBJ2-2, with 7 bases that match TRBD2. The V and J ends lost 0 bases and 5 bases, in that order; junction bases with no gene match: 7. The CDR3 has 16 amino acids. Germline-derived CDR1 and CDR2 are SGDLS and YYNGEE. CDR3 protein: CASSVDPGGGTGELFF. CDR3 DNA: TGTGCCAGCAGCGTAGATCCGGGGGGAGGGACCGGGGAGCTGTTTTTT.

The chain joins TRBV28 to TRBJ1-1, with a possible D match to TRBD1 (6 bases). This CDR3 has 13 residues. V was clipped by 8 bases and J by 0 bases, with 10 bases between them. Germline V gives CDR1 MDHEN, CDR2 SYDVKM. The CDR3 protein is CASLRQVNTEAFF. The CDR3 nucleotides read TGTGCCAGCCTCAGACAGGTGAACACTGAAGCTTTCTTT. Drawing the rest from reference TRBV28 and TRBJ1-1, the complete variable domain is DVKVTQSSRYLVKRTGEKVFLECVQDMDHENMFWYRQDPGLGLRLIYFSYDVKMKEKGDIPEGYSVSREKKERFSLILESASTNQTSMYLCASLRQVNTEAFFGQGTRLTVV.

The chain employs TRBV20-1 and TRBJ2-7; 9 bases map to TRBD1. Germline CDR1 reads DFQATT; CDR2 reads SNEGSKA (reference sequence). The CDR3 covers 11 residues. V was clipped by 5 bases and J by 12 bases; unmatched bases: 8. CDR3 in DNA: TGCAGTGCTCCCCGGGACAGGGAGGTGTACTTC. It is translated as CSAPRDREVYF.

The chain employs TRBV20-1 and TRBJ1-1; unclear D gene. This CDR3 has 11 residues. Germline-derived CDR1 and CDR2 are DFQATT and SNEGSKA (reference sequence). DNA for the CDR3: TGCAGCTCTGGACCGAACACTGAAGCTTTCTTT. As protein: CSSGPNTEAFF.

This rearrangement joins TRBV6-5 to TRBJ2-2, with a weak D call TRBD1 (6 bases). Germline V gene sequence: CDR1 MNHEY, CDR2 SVGAGI. The CDR3 length is 16 residues. Trimming took 0 bases from V and 5 from J, leaving 13 bases between them. The chain's CDR3 is CASSYSAGAGTGELFF. The CDR3 coding sequence is TGTGCCAGCAGTTACTCGGCAGGGGCCGGGACCGGGGAGCTGTTTTTT.

This sequence joins TRBV7-9 and TRBJ2-3; 8 positions match TRBD2. V dropped 5 bases and J dropped 1; count of bases not matched to a gene: 5. The CDR3 runs to 15 residues. Germline lookup yields CDR1 SEHNR and CDR2 FQNEAQ (reference sequence). This CDR3 is CASSPGTSRTDTQYF. CDR3 nucleotides: TGTGCCAGCAGCCCCGGGACTAGTCGCACAGATACGCAGTATTTT.

This clonotype was seen once. The chain carries TRBV19 and TRBJ1-5, with TRBD1 matching over 7 bases. The germline gives CDR1 LNHDA, CDR2 SQIVND (reference sequence). This CDR3 comprises 16 residues. With 1 base clipped from V and 4 bases from J, the junction kept 7 bases outside the gene matches. CDR3 in amino acids: CASSIGPGTDNQPQHF. CDR3 nucleotides: TGTGCCAGTAGTATAGGGCCTGGGACAGATAATCAGCCCCAGCATTTT.

The chain is built from TRBV27 and TRBJ2-3, with D perhaps TRBD1 or TRBD2 (5 bases each). CDR3 size: 16 residues. Germline V gives CDR1 MNHEY, CDR2 SMNVEV (reference sequence). With 4 bases removed from V and 1 base from J, the gap between germline ends came to 15 bases. In DNA, the CDR3 is TGTGCCAGCAGTTCCCCGGGGACCCGCGGCACAGATACGCAGTATTTT. This translates into CASSSPGTRGTDTQYF.

This rearrangement joins TRBV11-2 to TRBJ1-5, with D hard to call. In germline, CDR1 is SGHAT, CDR2 FQNNGV. Trimming took 3 bases from V and 1 from J, leaving 7 bases between them. The CDR3 has 14 amino acids. CDR3 coding DNA: TGTGCCAGCAGCTTCGGTTCGAGCAATCAGCCCCAGCATTTT. Translating it yields CASSFGSSNQPQHF. The full variable domain, its missing parts supplied by reference TRBV11-2 and TRBJ1-5, is EAGVAQSPRYKIIEKRQSVAFWCNPISGHATLYWYQQILGQGPKLLIQFQNNGVVDDSQLPKDRFSAERLKGVDSTLKIQPAKLEDSAVYLCASSFGSSNQPQHFGDGTRLSIL.

The genes are TRBV20-1 and TRBJ1-2; 8 nucleotides line up with TRBD1. Losses at the gene ends were 5 bases for V and 8 bases for J; bases not matched to a gene: 10. Germline CDR1 DFQATT, CDR2 SNEGSKA (reference sequence). There are 13 residues in the CDR3. The CDR3 bases are TGCAGTGCTGTTTTTCAGACAGGGGTCGGCTACACCTTC. It is translated as CSAVFQTGVGYTF.

The rearrangement uses TRBV6-2 or TRBV6-3 and TRBJ2-3; a possible D gene is TRBD1 (6 bases). V lost 5 bases and J 3 bases, leaving 6 bases between the germline ends. The CDR3 contains 12 residues. Per germline, CDR1 MNHEY and CDR2 SVGEGT. CDR3 protein: CASSGQTDTQYF. The CDR3 DNA is TGTGCCAGCAGTGGACAGACAGATACGCAGTATTTT.

The rearrangement links TRBV2 to TRBJ1-3; maybe TRBD1 (6 bases). This CDR3 spans 14 amino acids. The V end was cut by 6 bases, the J end by 2 bases, with 11 bases between. Germline assignment: CDR1 SNHLY and CDR2 FYNNEI. CDR3 loop: CASSPRGPGNTIYF. The DNA of the CDR3 is TGTGCCAGCAGCCCCCGGGGGCCTGGAAACACCATATATTTT.

The chain links TRBV6-6 to TRBJ1-5; no clear D. CDR1 MNHNY and CDR2 SVGAGI come from the germline V gene (reference sequence). The CDR3 consists of 13 residues. The germline V and J ends were trimmed by 5 bases and 7 bases, with 12 bases remaining between them. DNA of the CDR3: TGTGCCAGCAGTCGGCGAGGGCGGCAGCCCCAGCATTTT. It is translated as CASSRRGRQPQHF.

The chain uses TRBV15 and TRBJ1-1; a possible D gene is TRBD1 (6 bases). Germline CDR1 is LNHNV and CDR2 is YYDKDF (reference sequence). Trimming pared 0 bases from V and 10 bases from J, leaving 15 bases between. There are 14 residues in the CDR3. CDR3 nucleotide sequence: TGTGCCACCAGCAGAGAATACGAGGGGGGCGTAGCTTTCTTT. This encodes CATSREYEGGVAFF.

Only a few counts were recorded for this clonotype. The chain is built from TRBV12-3 or TRBV12-4 and TRBJ1-3; D not resolved. V was trimmed by 3 bases and J by 2 bases, leaving 8 bases between them. The CDR3 contains 14 residues. CDR3 residues: CASSFGGTGNTIYF. As DNA, the CDR3 is TGTGCCAGCAGTTTTGGTGGAACTGGAAACACCATATATTTT.